Each of the 2 T cell receptor beta chains below was sequenced from the same sample in a study of blood T cell repertoires in COVID-19. Here immunoSEQ multiplex PCR was the method, and the copy in TCRdb shows in-frame clones only, minus some. The table includes about 41,000 clones, nearly 90% detected once. Material for sequencing was peripheral blood. The origin of the receptors is a man between 60 and 75 years old with acute or convalescent COVID-19.

V gene TRBV5-5 combines with J gene TRBJ1-5, with TRBD1 matching over 7 bases. Losses at the gene ends were 2 bases for V and 3 bases for J; bases not matched to a gene: 8. Germline V gene lookup returns CDR1 SGHKS and CDR2 YYEKEE (reference sequence). The CDR3 loop spans 16 amino acids. CDR3 loop: CASSFGYDRDNQPQHF. The CDR3 nucleotides read TGTGCCAGCAGCTTCGGATATGACAGGGACAATCAGCCCCAGCATTTT.

The chain joins TRBV24-1 to TRBJ1-5; D remains unclear. The CDR3 has 14 amino acids. The V end was cut by 0 bases, the J end by 3 bases, with 5 bases between. Germline V gives CDR1 KGHDR, CDR2 SFDVKD. The CDR3 loop is CATSDLTVNQPQHF. The CDR3 DNA follows: TGTGCCACCAGTGATTTGACGGTCAATCAGCCCCAGCATTTT.